This T cell receptor beta chain was sequenced in a study of T cells after yellow fever vaccination. Study conclusions and caveats: Detected again after the booster were most primary-vaccination clones, at 95% to 98% CD4 and 70% to 90% CD8. The bulk population could contribute abundant contaminating clonotypes to FACS-sorted repertoires.

The sample holds many counts of this clonotype. Its specificity is unknown. Each CDR3 protein gets one entry after TCRdb re-called the 5' RACE reads with MiXCR. This sample yields over 200,000 distinct CDR3 sequences, of which over 6.5% are seen a single time; approximately 1% belongs to the top ten. CDR3 length equals 16 residues. The receptor comes from a man aged 25-40 years who received the YFV17D yellow fever vaccine. The source material was CD4+ T cells sorted from PBMCs, sampled on the day of the yellow fever booster vaccination. V usage is TRBV21-1 and J usage is TRBJ1-4. TRBV21-1 is reported as a pseudogene. Written as DNA, the CDR3 is TGTGCCAGCAGCAAAGTGAGAAGAAGCGCTAATGAAAAACTGTTTTTT. It yields the protein CASSKVRRSANEKLFF.